The 9 T cell receptor beta chains below all came from one sample that was sequenced in a study of blood T cell repertoires in COVID-19. The repertoire was sequenced with immunoSEQ multiplex PCR; TCRdb's copy has only in-frame clones and lacks some. This table holds a few hundred thousand clones, roughly 90% found once. The sample was peripheral blood. Source of these receptors: a woman aged 25 to 39 with COVID-19, enrolled during active disease.

The chain employs TRBV19 and TRBJ1-2; D is uncertain. V lost 3 bases and J 4 bases, leaving 12 bases between the germline ends. CDR1 and CDR2 (germline): LNHDA, SQIVND (reference sequence). CDR3 length equals 14 residues. CDR3 loop: CASSIGVLVYGYTF. The CDR3 nucleotides read TGTGCCAGTAGTATCGGGGTTCTGGTCTATGGCTACACCTTC.

The gene calls are TRBV5-4 and TRBJ1-1; 7 bases fit TRBD1. The CDR3 spans 13 residues. Germline CDR1 reads SGHNT; CDR2 reads YYREEE (reference sequence). V lost 6 bases, J lost 6 bases, and 8 bases stayed unmatched. The DNA of the CDR3 is TGTGCCAGCAAAGGGGGCAAGGGGGCTGAAGCTTTCTTT. It is translated as CASKGGKGAEAFF. The whole variable domain, filled in from reference TRBV5-4 and TRBJ1-1, reads ETGVTQSPTHLIKTRGQQVTLRCSSQSGHNTVSWYQQALGQGPQFIFQYYREEENGRGNFPPRFSGLQFPNYSSELNVNALELDDSALYLCASKGGKGAEAFFGQGTRLTVV.

This clone was seen only once. The chain links TRBV5-1 to TRBJ1-3, with a weak D call TRBD1 (5 bases). Between the trimmed V and J ends, which lost 4 bases and 0 bases, there was a span of 11 bases. CDR1 and CDR2 (germline): SGHRS, YFSETQ. This CDR3 is 15 amino acids long. The CDR3 loop is CASSERGNSGNTIYF. Written as DNA, the CDR3 is TGCGCCAGCAGCGAGCGGGGGAACTCTGGAAACACCATATATTTT.

This rearrangement joins TRBV5-6 to TRBJ2-7, with 11 bases aligning to TRBD2. The J segment lost 3 bases and the V segment lost 6 bases, leaving 8 bases of the junction unmatched. In germline, CDR1 is SGHDT, CDR2 YYEEEE. The CDR3 has 15 residues. In DNA form, the CDR3 reads TGTGCCAGCACGCGGACCGGGACTAGCGGCTACGAGCAGTACTTC. Residues: CASTRTGTSGYEQYF.

This clone is a singleton in its sample. The chain uses TRBV6-1 and TRBJ2-1; 8 bases fit TRBD2. With V trimmed by 4 bases and J by 7 bases, 15 bases remained unmatched. Germline CDR1 MNHNS, CDR2 SASEGT. The CDR3 is 17 residues long. The CDR3 coding sequence is TGTGCCAGCAGTGGAGGTGCCTTCGGGACGGGAGGGAATGAGCAGTTCTTC. It encodes CASSGGAFGTGGNEQFF.

V and J are TRBV5-1 and TRBJ1-4, with unresolved D. The germline CDR1 and CDR2 sequences are SGHRS and YFSETQ. V was pared by 0 bases and J by 3 bases, with 9 bases between. The CDR3 runs 15 residues. CDR3 amino acids: CASSLVREPNEKLFF. The CDR3 coding sequence is TGCGCCAGCAGCTTGGTTCGGGAACCTAATGAAAAACTGTTTTTT. The full variable domain, in which reference TRBV5-1 and TRBJ1-4 provide the parts outside the CDR3, is KAGVTQTPRYLIKTRGQQVTLSCSPISGHRSVSWYQQTPGQGLQFLFEYFSETQRNKGNFPGRFSGRQFSNSRSEMNVSTLELGDSALYLCASSLVREPNEKLFFGSGTQLSVL.

The CDR3 region has the DNA TGTGCCAGCTCACGACAAGAGACGGATTATAATTCACCCCTCCACTTT. It translates to CASSRQETDYNSPLHF. The V gene is TRBV18, the J gene TRBJ1-6; D gene ambiguous. CDR1 and CDR2 (germline): KGHSH, LQKENI. Trimming took off 4 bases at V and 4 bases at J, with 14 bases between the two ends. The CDR3 loop spans 16 amino acids.

The chain is built from TRBV6-5 and TRBJ2-7; possibly TRBD2 for D (6 bases). Trimming removed 8 bases at V and 0 bases at J, with 17 bases between. CDR1 and CDR2 from the germline V gene are MNHEY and SVGAGI. The CDR3 runs 15 residues. The CDR3 protein is CASGRYSGSSYEQYF. In nucleotides, the CDR3 is TGTGCCAGCGGCAGATATAGCGGATCCTCCTACGAGCAGTACTTC.

The chain joins TRBV2 to TRBJ2-7; perhaps TRBD2 as D (5 bases). The CDR3 extends over 15 amino acids. CDR1 and CDR2 (germline): SNHLY, FYNNEI. V was clipped by 6 bases and J by 0 bases, with 15 bases between them. As DNA, the CDR3 is TGTGCCAGCAGAACGACCGTCGGGATCTCCTACGAGCAGTACTTC. This gives the protein CASRTTVGISYEQYF.